The 20 T cell receptor beta chains presented below share a single source sample, sequenced in a study of CD8+CD57+ T cells in acquired aplastic anemia. Genomic DNA served as template for TCR beta VDJ and CDR3 profiling. TCRdb used MiXCR to reprocess the reads, holding one entry per CDR3 protein. In the table there are about 200,000 distinct CDR3 sequences, less than 75% of which are singletons. In patients chosen for sequencing, flow cytometry had shown CD8+CD57+ cell expansion. Material for sequencing was sorted CD4+, CD8+, or CD8+CD57+ T cells (not recorded which) from PBMCs. The source is a human donor with aplastic anemia.

This clonotype was counted a few times. J is TRBJ2-7 and V is TRBV9; 7 bases are shared with TRBD2. The CDR3 runs 15 residues. Germline V gives CDR1 SGDLS, CDR2 YYNGEE. Unmatched junction bases numbered 9, after V lost 0 bases and J lost 6 bases. The CDR3 DNA follows: TGTGCCAGCAGCGTAGGGGCGGGAGTCTCTTCCGAGCAGTACTTC. Protein product: CASSVGAGVSSEQYF.

The V and J genes are TRBV14 and TRBJ1-1; D gene unclear. The V gene's germline CDR1 is SGHDN and CDR2 FVKESK. The V and J ends lost 1 base and 0 bases respectively, with 3 bases between them. The length of the CDR3 is 13 residues. CDR3 region: CASSQAMNTEAFF. The CDR3 coding sequence is TGTGCCAGCAGCCAAGCTATGAACACTGAAGCTTTCTTT. Combining the CDR3 with reference TRBV14 and TRBJ1-1 gives the whole variable domain EAGVTQFPSHSVIEKGQTVTLRCDPISGHDNLYWYRRVMGKEIKFLLHFVKESKQDESGMPNNRFLAERTGGTYSTLKVQPAELEDSGVYFCASSQAMNTEAFFGQGTRLTVV.

The V gene is TRBV5-1, the J gene TRBJ2-2; D is uncertain. The length of the CDR3 is 15 residues. From germline, CDR1 is SGHRS and CDR2 YFSETQ. Trimming shortened V by 7 bases and J by 4 bases, and 17 bases separated the two germline ends. CDR3 sequence (DNA): TGCGCCAGCTATGATCGGGTAGTCAGCACCGGGGAGCTGTTTTTT. Translation: CASYDRVVSTGELFF.

The chain recombines TRBV25-1 with TRBJ2-7, with TRBD1 matching 9 bases. The CDR3 runs 15 residues. The J segment lost 2 bases and the V segment lost 5 bases, leaving 7 bases of the junction unmatched. Germline V gene lookup returns CDR1 MGHDK and CDR2 SYGVNS. The CDR3 DNA sequence: TGTGCCAGCAGTCCGGGACAGGGATCCCCCTACGAGCAGTACTTC. Translated: CASSPGQGSPYEQYF.

The chain joins TRBV18 to TRBJ1-1; D perhaps matches TRBD1 (5 bases). The CDR3 length is 14 residues. With 4 bases removed from V and 13 bases from J, the gap between germline ends came to 22 bases. In germline, CDR1 is KGHSH, CDR2 LQKENI. The CDR3 sequence: CASSRSRDLLLGFF. CDR3 nucleotides: TGTGCCAGCTCACGAAGCCGGGACCTCCTTCTAGGTTTCTTT.

The gene calls are TRBV24-1 and TRBJ2-5; TRBD2 aligns across 7 bases. Germline CDR1 reads KGHDR; CDR2 reads SFDVKD. CDR3 length: 15 amino acids. With 0 bases clipped from V and 4 bases from J, the junction kept 4 bases outside the gene matches. CDR3 amino acids: CATSDLWRGGETQYF. The DNA for the CDR3 is TGTGCCACCAGTGATTTGTGGCGCGGGGGAGAGACCCAGTACTTC.

The V and J genes are TRBV19 and TRBJ1-1; no firm D call. The CDR3 runs to 14 residues. V was pared by 4 bases and J by 4 bases, with 13 bases between. Germline values: CDR1 LNHDA, CDR2 SQIVND (reference sequence). The CDR3 region has the DNA TGTGCCAGTAGTAGTCACCCCGAGGCCACTGAAGCTTTCTTT. Translation: CASSSHPEATEAFF.

The chain's CDR3 is CSAGPGLGNEQFF. The DNA of the CDR3 is TGCAGTGCAGGACCAGGGTTAGGCAATGAGCAGTTCTTC. The chain recombines TRBV20-1 with TRBJ2-1, with a tentative D call TRBD1 (5 bases). Germline values: CDR1 DFQATT, CDR2 SNEGSKA (reference sequence). V was shortened by 6 bases and J by 6 bases, with 15 bases between the two germline ends. This CDR3 contains 13 residues.

This clonotype was detected only once. The chain combines TRBV7-9 with TRBJ2-3; no clear D. The CDR3 loop spans 15 amino acids. Germline V lookup: CDR1 SEHNR, CDR2 FQNEAQ (reference sequence). Trimming cost V 2 bases and J 2 bases, with 11 bases left between them. Written as DNA, the CDR3 is TGTGCCAGCAGCTTATTGGAATCGAACACAGATACGCAGTATTTT. Its translation: CASSLLESNTDTQYF.

The chain couples TRBV2 to TRBJ2-7, with 12 bases lining up with TRBD1. The germline V gene has CDR1 SNHLY and CDR2 FYNNEI. The CDR3 covers 12 residues. J gave up 6 bases and V 11 bases, and 5 bases lay outside the gene matches. CDR3 DNA: TGTGCCGGGGGACAGGGGGCGGGCGAGCAGTACTTC. It encodes CAGGQGAGEQYF.

The V call is TRBV20-1, the J call TRBJ1-1; D not resolved. CDR3 length: 13 residues. The germline gives CDR1 DFQATT, CDR2 SNEGSKA (reference sequence). V was cut by 5 bases and J by 4 bases, with 14 bases left in between. CDR3: CSAEDGPGTEAFF. CDR3 in DNA: TGCAGTGCTGAGGACGGGCCGGGCACTGAAGCTTTCTTT.

The chain links TRBV5-1 to TRBJ1-4; D call uncertain. The V gene's germline CDR1 is SGHRS and CDR2 YFSETQ. The CDR3 sequence is 14 residues long. Between the trimmed V and J ends, which lost 4 bases and 4 bases, there was a span of 11 bases. The CDR3 region is CASSMDGLNEKLFF. CDR3 in DNA: TGCGCCAGCAGCATGGACGGTCTTAATGAAAAACTGTTTTTT. The full variable domain, its missing parts supplied by reference TRBV5-1 and TRBJ1-4, is KAGVTQTPRYLIKTRGQQVTLSCSPISGHRSVSWYQQTPGQGLQFLFEYFSETQRNKGNFPGRFSGRQFSNSRSEMNVSTLELGDSALYLCASSMDGLNEKLFFGSGTQLSVL.

This sequence joins TRBV20-1 and TRBJ2-7; TRBD2 matches 7 bases. Germline CDR1 DFQATT, CDR2 SNEGSKA (reference sequence). The ends lost 3 bases at V and 1 base at J; junction bases unmatched: 9. CDR3 size: 15 residues. CDR3 loop: CSASPMRGTSYEQYF. The CDR3, as DNA: TGCAGTGCTAGTCCGATGCGGGGGACGTCCTACGAGCAGTACTTC.

The rearrangement joins TRBV7-2 to TRBJ1-1, with TRBD1 as a possible D gene (5 bases). V was shortened by 5 bases and J by 7 bases, with 17 bases between the two germline ends. Germline CDR1 is SGHTA and CDR2 is FQGNSA. There are 14 residues in the CDR3. CDR3 in amino acids: CASSNRRAGGEAFF. CDR3 bases: TGTGCCAGCAGCAACCGACGAGCGGGGGGTGAAGCTTTCTTT.

This clonotype is a singleton in its sample. The V gene is TRBV20-1, the J gene TRBJ1-5, with D possibly TRBD1 on 6 matching bases. CDR3 size: 15 residues. Germline CDR1 is DFQATT and CDR2 is SNEGSKA (reference sequence). Trimming removed 3 bases from V and 1 base from J, with 13 bases in between. The CDR3 region has the DNA TGCAGTGCTAGTCGGCGGGGGCGAAGCAATCAGCCCCAGCATTTT. Its protein is CSASRRGRSNQPQHF.

V and J are TRBV7-8 and TRBJ1-1; D is unclear. Germline CDR1 is SGHVS and CDR2 is FQNEAQ. CDR3 length: 12 residues. V was shortened by 4 bases and J by 11 bases, with 14 bases between the two germline ends. DNA of the CDR3: TGTGCCAGCAGCTCGGACCCCACGGGGGCTTTCTTT. Its translation is CASSSDPTGAFF.

This chain links TRBV2 with TRBJ1-5, with a tentative D call TRBD1 (6 bases). Looked up from germline, CDR1 is SNHLY and CDR2 is FYNNEI. Trimming left V 5 bases short and J 3 bases short, with 17 bases between. This CDR3 is built from 16 residues. CDR3: CASSTTKGETNQPQHF. Here the CDR3 DNA reads TGTGCCAGCAGTACTACAAAGGGGGAAACCAATCAGCCCCAGCATTTT.

This clonotype appeared once. The chain is built from TRBV7-9 and TRBJ2-7; perhaps TRBD2 as D (6 bases). CDR1 and CDR2 (germline): SEHNR, FQNEAQ (reference sequence). V was cut by 3 bases and J by 9 bases, with 18 bases left in between. This CDR3 spans 14 amino acids. The CDR3 nucleotides are TGTGCCAGCAGCTTGGGGGAGCGGGTCTTTGGGCAGTACTTC. It yields the protein CASSLGERVFGQYF.

This clonotype was detected only once. This chain links TRBV10-3 with TRBJ2-5; possibly TRBD2 for D (5 bases). The V gene lost 6 bases and the J gene lost 0 bases, with 23 bases spanning the gap. Germline V gene data show CDR1 as ENHRY and CDR2 as SYGVKD. The CDR3 contains 18 residues. CDR3: CAIRSDPRRSPYQETQYF. Written as DNA, the CDR3 is TGTGCCATCAGATCGGACCCCCGGAGGTCTCCATACCAAGAGACCCAGTACTTC.

A few counts support this clonotype. The rearrangement joins TRBV7-2 to TRBJ2-7, with D possibly being TRBD2 (6 bases). Per germline, CDR1 SGHTA and CDR2 FQGNSA. V was pared by 5 bases and J by 3 bases, with 11 bases between. This CDR3 is 13 amino acids long. CDR3 loop: CASSREYIYEQYF. The CDR3 nucleotides read TGTGCCAGCAGCCGGGAGTACATCTACGAGCAGTACTTC.